One and the same sample provided the 5 T cell receptor beta chains below, sequenced in a study of cytomegalovirus exposure and HLA in healthy donors. A multiplex PCR was run with 60 Vbeta primers and 13 Jbeta primers. Clones were sequenced by immunoSEQ multiplex PCR, and TCRdb holds only the in-frame ones, with some missing. The repertoire holds some 190,000 clones, less than 80% seen once, with around 1.5% in the top ten. Sequencing was carried out using PBMCs. The source is a man younger than 35 in good health and CMV-seronegative.

V is TRBV11-2 and J is TRBJ2-1; no clear D. The CDR3 totals 12 residues. V shed 8 bases and J shed 8 bases, with 13 bases lying between them. Per germline, CDR1 SGHAT and CDR2 FQNNGV. CDR3 sequence: CASLPGTDEQFF. The CDR3 bases are TGTGCCAGCCTCCCAGGCACGGATGAGCAGTTCTTC.

The chain carries TRBV5-4 and TRBJ1-1, with 8 bases fitting TRBD1. This CDR3 spans 18 amino acids. V gave up 4 bases and J gave up 1 base; unmatched junction bases: 15. The germline V gene encodes CDR1 SGHNT and CDR2 YYREEE (reference sequence). The CDR3 nucleotides are TGTGCCAGCAGCGGCAGACAGGGGTCGGACGTAGGGAACACTGAAGCTTTCTTT. Residues: CASSGRQGSDVGNTEAFF.

The J gene is TRBJ1-2, the V gene TRBV6-1; D is possibly TRBD1 (5 bases). V lost 6 bases and J lost 0, with 11 bases in between. CDR1 and CDR2 (germline): MNHNS, SASEGT. The CDR3 covers 14 residues. The DNA of the CDR3 is TGTGCCAGCAGCCCAGGGCCTTCTAACTATGGCTACACCTTC. This encodes CASSPGPSNYGYTF.

This sequence joins TRBV2 and TRBJ2-5, with 10 bases matching TRBD2. CDR3 size: 15 residues. J lost 4 bases, V lost 3 bases, and 5 bases had no gene match. CDR1 and CDR2 (germline): SNHLY, FYNNEI. For the CDR3, the DNA is TGTGCCAGCAGTGATAGTCTAGCGGGAGTAGAGACCCAGTACTTC. This codes for CASSDSLAGVETQYF.

The gene calls are TRBV5-1 and TRBJ1-6, with 7 bases aligning to TRBD1. The CDR3 consists of 15 residues. In germline, CDR1 is SGHRS, CDR2 YFSETQ. V lost 2 bases and J lost 6; bases outside the gene matches: 5. In DNA form, the CDR3 reads TGCGCCAGCAGCTTAGCCGGGACAGTTAATTCACCCCTCCACTTT. It encodes CASSLAGTVNSPLHF. The full variable domain, in which reference TRBV5-1 and TRBJ1-6 provide the parts outside the CDR3, is KAGVTQTPRYLIKTRGQQVTLSCSPISGHRSVSWYQQTPGQGLQFLFEYFSETQRNKGNFPGRFSGRQFSNSRSEMNVSTLELGDSALYLCASSLAGTVNSPLHFGNGTRLTVT.